Here is one TCR beta chain with its context. This record belongs to a study of T-cell memory formation after mild COVID-19. The CDR3 extends over 13 amino acids. The germline V gene has CDR1 MNHEY and CDR2 SMNVEV (reference sequence). The V end was cut by 5 bases, the J end by 11 bases, with 18 bases between. TCRdb redid the calling of the 5' RACE reads with MiXCR, one entry per CDR3 protein. Seen here are 350,000 or so distinct CDR3 sequences, under 25% observed once, and the top ten hold around 12%. The receptor was derived from an adult woman who had mild COVID-19 (a few samples of this study predate the infection). Cell type and time point are not known. The chain recombines TRBV27 with TRBJ1-1, with D possibly matching TRBD1 (6 bases). Sequenced input: PBMCs or a T cell subset sorted from them (not recorded which). The CDR3 DNA reads as TGTGCCAGCAGTCACCCTGGGGGGGCCGCTGCTTTCTTT. Its translation: CASSHPGGAAAFF.